A single sample gave rise to the 15 T cell receptor beta chains below, sequenced in a study of monozygotic twins with inflammatory bowel disease. TCRdb reprocessed the 5' RACE reads, keeping one entry per CDR3 protein, no DNA. The data show around 400,000 distinct CDR3 sequences, and the top ten clones hold 2.4%. Sequenced: blood. These receptors originate from a human donor with ulcerative colitis or Crohn's disease, or a healthy co-twin of an affected twin (not recorded which).

The chain joins TRBV10-3 to TRBJ1-2. This CDR3 contains 14 residues. Germline V gives CDR1 ENHRY, CDR2 SYGVKD. The CDR3 reads CAIRDTEVQYGYTF.

The rearrangement links TRBV28 to TRBJ2-3; there is no DNA to check the TCRdb D call of TRBD1. This CDR3 region has 14 residues. The germline V gene encodes CDR1 MDHEN and CDR2 SYDVKM. CDR3 sequence reads: CASSLRLRLGGQYF.

The CDR3 reads CASSLDFSWEQFF. The chain recombines TRBV7-2 with TRBJ2-1. CDR1 and CDR2 (germline): SGHTA, FQGNSA. The CDR3 runs to 13 residues.

The V gene is TRBV27, the J gene TRBJ1-6; TCRdb indicates TRBD1, and absent DNA this call remains unverified. This CDR3 has 16 amino acids. Per the germline V gene, CDR1 is MNHEY and CDR2 is SMNVEV (reference sequence). This CDR3 reads CASTLGAGTANSPLHF.

The chain carries TRBV28 and TRBJ2-7; there is no DNA to check the TCRdb D call of TRBD2. In germline, CDR1 is MDHEN, CDR2 SYDVKM. The CDR3 runs 15 residues. The chain's CDR3 is CASTRGGLAAYEQYF.

The CDR3 loop is CASTPGQGKTETQYF. This chain joins TRBV10-3 and TRBJ2-5; there is no DNA to check the TCRdb D call of TRBD1. The CDR3 is 15 residues long. Looked up from germline, CDR1 is ENHRY and CDR2 is SYGVKD.

The V call is TRBV2, the J call TRBJ2-1; the TRBD2 assignment by TCRdb is unverifiable without DNA. CDR3 length: 15 residues. Germline V gives CDR1 SNHLY, CDR2 FYNNEI. CDR3 residues: CASSSGRGSYNEQFF.

The chain links TRBV12-3 or TRBV12-4 to TRBJ1-2; TCRdb outputs TRBD1, but without DNA this stays unchecked. The length of the CDR3 is 12 residues. CDR3 sequence: CASSFYRAGYTF.

The chain combines TRBV9 with TRBJ1-1. Germline values: CDR1 SGDLS, CDR2 YYNGEE. The CDR3 covers 15 residues. Here the CDR3 reads CASSALARWNTEAFF.

V is TRBV7-8 and J is TRBJ2-1; TCRdb outputs TRBD1, but without DNA this stays unchecked. The CDR3 is 14 amino acids. Germline V gene sequence: CDR1 SGHVS, CDR2 FQNEAQ. This CDR3 reads CASSLEGASNEQFF.

The V gene is TRBV5-1, the J gene TRBJ1-1. Germline V CDR1 and CDR2: SGHRS, YFSETQ. The CDR3 is 16 residues long. The CDR3 reads CASSLGWRSGNTEAFF.

This chain links TRBV30 with TRBJ2-2. This CDR3 is built from 15 residues. The germline V gene encodes CDR1 GTSNPN and CDR2 SVGIG (reference sequence). The CDR3 region is CAWSVQAANTGELFF. The whole variable domain, remainder taken from reference TRBV30 and TRBJ2-2, is SQTIHQWPATLVQPVGSPLSLECTVEGTSNPNLYWYRQAAGRGLQLLFYSVGIGQISSEVPQNLSASRPQDRQFILSSKKLLLSDSGFYLCAWSVQAANTGELFFGEGSRLTVL.

The V call is TRBV5-1, the J call TRBJ2-7; TCRdb names TRBD1, which stays unverified in the absence of DNA. Per the germline V gene, CDR1 is SGHRS and CDR2 is YFSETQ. The CDR3 spans 16 residues. CDR3 sequence reads: CASSLVTGTSSYEQYF.

CDR3: CSVKTGGGNQPQHF. J is TRBJ1-5 and V is TRBV20-1; TCRdb's D call, TRBD1, is unchecked because there is no DNA. This CDR3 is 14 amino acids long. Germline-derived CDR1 and CDR2 are DFQATT and SNEGSKA (reference sequence).

The chain uses TRBV3-1 and TRBJ2-5; lacking DNA, the TRBD2 call made by TCRdb goes unchecked. Germline values: CDR1 LGHDT, CDR2 YNNKEL (reference sequence). This CDR3 contains 15 residues. This CDR3 is CASSQGLAGAETQYF.